This record covers a single T cell receptor (beta chain). The data were taken from a study of blood T cell repertoires in COVID-19. The method was immunoSEQ multiplex PCR; TCRdb's version includes in-frame clones alone and lacks a portion of them. The sample records over 100,000 clones, around nine tenths being singletons. There are 17 residues in the CDR3. Germline CDR1 reads SNHLY; CDR2 reads FYNNEI. V was trimmed by 7 bases and J by 1 base, leaving 22 bases between them. The chain has TRBV2 and TRBJ1-2; D is uncertain. The sequence came from a woman in her sixties or seventies with COVID-19, enrolled during active disease. Material for sequencing was peripheral blood. The CDR3 loop is CASTPLLSRIDNYGYTF. CDR3 nucleotides: TGTGCCAGCACCCCCCTCCTCTCCAGAATCGATAACTATGGCTACACCTTC.